This TCR beta chain was identified in a study of cytomegalovirus exposure and HLA in healthy donors. Study-wide points: The authors assumed roughly uniform sequencing depth across donors for presence/absence analyses. Later analysis revealed greater clonal expansion in HLA-associated TCR beta chains than in equally common others. According to a later analysis, most TCR beta chains associated with CMV appeared HLA-restricted.

The PCR contained 60 Vbeta and 13 Jbeta primers. TCRdb keeps only in-frame clones here, not all; method: immunoSEQ multiplex PCR. The profile shows under 200,000 clones, more than 70% of them singletons. For this clone: Its matching antigen is unknown.

The study sampled nominally healthy donors, though unrecorded immune exposures were likely. CDR3 length: 16 amino acids. Germline V gives CDR1 SGHAT, CDR2 FQNNGV. Trimming removed 0 bases from V and 0 bases from J; junction bases left unmatched: 3. The rearrangement uses TRBV11-2 and TRBJ2-5; 8 nucleotides line up with TRBD1. Sequences were obtained from PBMCs. This TCR was sampled from a woman aged 45-60 years in good health and CMV-seropositive. CDR3 nucleotide sequence: TGTGCCAGCAGCTTAGATCACAGGGGGAACCAAGAGACCCAGTACTTC. This gives the protein CASSLDHRGNQETQYF.